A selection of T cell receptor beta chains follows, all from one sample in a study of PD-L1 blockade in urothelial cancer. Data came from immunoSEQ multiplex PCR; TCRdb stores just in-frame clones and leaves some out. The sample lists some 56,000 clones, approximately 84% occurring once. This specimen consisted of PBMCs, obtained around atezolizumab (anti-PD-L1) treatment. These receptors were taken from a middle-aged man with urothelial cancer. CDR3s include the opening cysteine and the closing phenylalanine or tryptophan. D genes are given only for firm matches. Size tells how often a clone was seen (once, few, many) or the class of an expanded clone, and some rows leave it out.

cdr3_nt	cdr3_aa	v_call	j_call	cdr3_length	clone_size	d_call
TGTGCCAGCAGCCCGGGGGTAGCCTCCTACAATGAGCAGTTCTTC	CASSPGVASYNEQFF	TRBV7-8	TRBJ2-1	15	NA	NA
TGTGCCAGCAGCCCCCGACAGGGGGCGAATAATCAGCCCCAGCATTTT	CASSPRQGANNQPQHF	TRBV5-6	TRBJ1-5	16	once	TRBD1
TGTGCCAGCAGCTTAGGGCGACAGGGTACGAACGAGCAGTACTTC	CASSLGRQGTNEQYF	TRBV5-4	TRBJ2-7	15	NA	TRBD1
TGTGCCAGCAGCTTAACTGCACCTACCGGGACCCAGTACTTC	CASSLTAPTGTQYF	TRBV7-3	TRBJ2-5	14	NA	NA
TGTGCCAGCAGCTTTAAGTCGTTGAGCTCCTACAATGAGCAGTTCTTC	CASSFKSLSSYNEQFF	TRBV7-2	TRBJ2-1	16	NA	NA
TGTGCCAGTAGTATAACGGGAGAAACAGATACGCAGTATTTT	CASSITGETDTQYF	TRBV19	TRBJ2-3	14	once	NA
TGTGCCAGCAGCTTAGTCGTAGGGGAAACACCGGGACTAGCGGGAGGGGGTCATGAGCAGTTCTTC	CASSLVVGETPGLAGGGHEQFF	TRBV13	TRBJ2-1	22	NA	TRBD2
TGTGCCAGCAGCCTCTTTCTAGCGGGGGCAGGGGATACGCAGTATTTT	CASSLFLAGAGDTQYF	TRBV11-2	TRBJ2-3	16	once	TRBD2
TGTGCCTCGATGGACAGTTTGAACACTGAAGCTTTCTTT	CASMDSLNTEAFF	TRBV30	TRBJ1-1	13	few	NA
TGCGCCAGCAGCTTGAGGACTAGTCAAGAGACCCAGTACTTC	CASSLRTSQETQYF	TRBV5-1	TRBJ2-5	14	NA	TRBD2
TGTGCCGGTTACGCCAGCCGGGTCTCCTACGAGCAGTACTTC	CAGYASRVSYEQYF	TRBV19	TRBJ2-7	14	NA	NA
TGTGCCAGCAGCCCGGGACAGGGTATTTTTGAAAAACTGTTTTTT	CASSPGQGIFEKLFF	TRBV13	TRBJ1-4	15	NA	TRBD1
TGTGCCAGCGGACAAGTGGCAGGTAGCACAGATACGCAGTATTTT	CASGQVAGSTDTQYF	TRBV6-6	TRBJ2-3	15	NA	NA
TGTGCCAGCTCACCATTGACAGACTATAATTCACCCCTCCACTTT	CASSPLTDYNSPLHF	TRBV18	TRBJ1-6	15	NA	NA
TGTGCCAGCAGCCCGCCCATAGCGGGAAGACGTACAGATACGCAGTATTTT	CASSPPIAGRRTDTQYF	TRBV7-9	TRBJ2-3	17	NA	TRBD2
TGTGCCAGCAGCTTGGAGGGCAGGGCGGTGACCCAGTACTTC	CASSLEGRAVTQYF	TRBV11-2	TRBJ2-5	14	few	NA
TGTGCCAGCAGTATCGGGACTAACACCGGGGAGCTGTTTTTT	CASSIGTNTGELFF	TRBV6-1	TRBJ2-2	14	NA	NA